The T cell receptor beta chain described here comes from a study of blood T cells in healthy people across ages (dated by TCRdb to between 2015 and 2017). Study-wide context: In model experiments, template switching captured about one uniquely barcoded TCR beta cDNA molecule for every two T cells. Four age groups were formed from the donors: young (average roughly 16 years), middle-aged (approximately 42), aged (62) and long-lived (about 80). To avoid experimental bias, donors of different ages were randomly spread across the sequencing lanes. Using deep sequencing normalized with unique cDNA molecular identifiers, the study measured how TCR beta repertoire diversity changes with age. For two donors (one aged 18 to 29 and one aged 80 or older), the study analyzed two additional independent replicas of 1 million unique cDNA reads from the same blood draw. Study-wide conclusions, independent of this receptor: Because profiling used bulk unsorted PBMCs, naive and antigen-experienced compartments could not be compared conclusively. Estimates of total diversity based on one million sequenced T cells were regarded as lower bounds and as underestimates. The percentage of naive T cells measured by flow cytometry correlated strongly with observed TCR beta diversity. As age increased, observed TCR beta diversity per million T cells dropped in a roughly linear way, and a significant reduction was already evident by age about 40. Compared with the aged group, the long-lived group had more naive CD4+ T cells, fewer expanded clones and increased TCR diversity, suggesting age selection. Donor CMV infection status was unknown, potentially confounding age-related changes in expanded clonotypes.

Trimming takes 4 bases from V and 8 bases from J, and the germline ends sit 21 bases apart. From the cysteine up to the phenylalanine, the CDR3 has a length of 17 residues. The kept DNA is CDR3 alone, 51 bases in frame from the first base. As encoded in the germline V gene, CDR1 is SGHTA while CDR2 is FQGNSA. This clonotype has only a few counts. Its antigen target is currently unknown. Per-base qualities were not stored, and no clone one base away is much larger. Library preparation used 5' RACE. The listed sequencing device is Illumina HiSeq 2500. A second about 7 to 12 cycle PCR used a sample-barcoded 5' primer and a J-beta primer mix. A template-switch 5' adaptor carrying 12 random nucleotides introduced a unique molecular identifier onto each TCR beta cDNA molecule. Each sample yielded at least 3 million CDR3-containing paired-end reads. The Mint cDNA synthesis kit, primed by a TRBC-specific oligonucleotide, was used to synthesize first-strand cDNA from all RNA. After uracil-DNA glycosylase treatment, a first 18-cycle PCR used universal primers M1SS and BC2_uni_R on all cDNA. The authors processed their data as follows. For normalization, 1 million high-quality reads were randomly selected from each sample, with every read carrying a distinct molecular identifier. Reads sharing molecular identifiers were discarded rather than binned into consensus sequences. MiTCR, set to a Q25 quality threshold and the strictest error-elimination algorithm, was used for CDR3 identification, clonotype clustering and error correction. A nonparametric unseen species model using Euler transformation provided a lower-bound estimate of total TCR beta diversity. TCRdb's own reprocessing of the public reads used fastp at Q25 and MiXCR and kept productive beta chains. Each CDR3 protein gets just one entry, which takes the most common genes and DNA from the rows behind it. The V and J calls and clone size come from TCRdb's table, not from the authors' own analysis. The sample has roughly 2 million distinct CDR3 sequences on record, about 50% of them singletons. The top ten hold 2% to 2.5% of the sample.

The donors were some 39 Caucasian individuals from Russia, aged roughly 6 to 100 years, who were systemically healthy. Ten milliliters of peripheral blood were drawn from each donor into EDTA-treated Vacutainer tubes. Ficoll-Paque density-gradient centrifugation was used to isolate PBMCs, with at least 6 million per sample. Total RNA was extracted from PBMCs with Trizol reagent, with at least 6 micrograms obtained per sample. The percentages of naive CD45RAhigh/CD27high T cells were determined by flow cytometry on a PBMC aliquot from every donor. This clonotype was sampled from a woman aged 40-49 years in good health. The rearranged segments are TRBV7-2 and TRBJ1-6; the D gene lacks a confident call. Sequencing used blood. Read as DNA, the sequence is TGTGCCAGCAGCTCCCGCATGCGCGGGCAGGTGCATTCACCCCTCCACTTT. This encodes CASSSRMRGQVHSPLHF. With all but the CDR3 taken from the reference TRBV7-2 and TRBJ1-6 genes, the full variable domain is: GAGVSQSPSNKVTEKGKDVELRCDPISGHTALYWYRQSLGQGLEFLIYFQGNSAPDKSGLPSDRFSAERTGGSVSTLTIQRTQQEDSAVYLCASSSRMRGQVHSPLHFGNGTRLTVT.